This TCR beta chain was recovered during a study of cytomegalovirus exposure and HLA in healthy donors. A word on this clone: Its antigen is unknown.

60 Vbeta and 13 Jbeta primers were used in PCR. Only in-frame clones appear in the TCRdb table, and some are missing; sequencing was by immunoSEQ multiplex PCR. The table lists under 200,000 clones, approximately 81% of them singletons. The V end was cut by 0 bases, the J end by 4 bases, with 9 bases between. In germline, CDR1 is MGHRA, CDR2 YSYEKL. The CDR3 length is 14 residues. General study results and limits: In a later analysis, parvovirus B19, influenza, CMV and Epstein-Barr virus appeared linked to several top co-occurrence clusters.

The source is a young man in good health and CMV-seronegative. The chain is built from TRBV4-1 and TRBJ1-2; a weak D match, TRBD1 (5 bases). Sequenced: PBMCs. CDR3 protein: CASSQDGAFYGYTF. The CDR3 bases are TGCGCCAGCAGCCAAGATGGGGCATTCTATGGCTACACCTTC.